These T cell receptor beta chains were read from a single sample in a study of blood T cell repertoires in COVID-19. The table came from immunoSEQ multiplex PCR; TCRdb's copy has only in-frame clones and leaves some out. The data hold roughly 200,000 clones, with around 84% observed a single time. The sequenced material came from PBMCs or T cells enriched from blood (not recorded which). The receptors come from a man aged 40-50 years who had recovered from COVID-19. CDR3s include the opening cysteine and the closing phenylalanine or tryptophan. Fields, in order: clone size, J gene, D gene, V gene, CDR3 protein, CDR3 DNA. A D gene is named only where the DNA matches it firmly. The listing skips clone size in some rows; elsewhere it reads once, few, many or a size class.

- TRBJ1-2 - TRBV4-1 CASSPLQGLAYGYTF TGCGCCAGCAGTCCTCTACAGGGTCTAGCCTATGGCTACACCTTC
- TRBJ2-7 TRBD2 TRBV13 CASSPSGGEWYEQYF TGTGCCAGCAGCCCGAGCGGGGGAGAGTGGTACGAGCAGTACTTC
- TRBJ2-2 - TRBV6-5 CASSLWRAANTGELFF TGTGCCAGCAGTTTATGGAGGGCAGCGAACACCGGGGAGCTGTTTTTT
- TRBJ2-1 - TRBV4-3 CASSQDRGADNEQFF TGCGCCAGCAGCCAAGATAGGGGCGCCGACAATGAGCAGTTCTTC
- TRBJ2-5 - TRBV6-5 CASRGGGGLETQYF TGTGCCAGCAGAGGGGGGGGAGGTTTAGAGACCCAGTACTTC
few TRBJ1-5 TRBD1 TRBV6-6 CASSPGQGAIQPQHF TGTGCCAGCAGCCCGGGACAGGGGGCGATTCAGCCCCAGCATTTT
- TRBJ2-7 TRBD1 TRBV12-5 CASGLAPKDRGYEQYF TGTGCTAGTGGTTTGGCCCCCAAGGACAGGGGGTACGAGCAGTACTTC
few TRBJ1-5 TRBD1 TRBV2 CASSGQGMFQPQHF TGTGCCAGCAGTGGACAGGGCATGTTTCAGCCCCAGCATTTT
- TRBJ2-1 TRBD1 TRBV11-3 CASTTPGTGVDEQFF TGTGCCAGCACCACACCCGGGACAGGGGTCGATGAGCAGTTCTTC
- TRBJ2-2 - TRBV11-3 CASSLVWDTRRGGELFF TGTGCCAGCAGCTTAGTTTGGGACACCCGTCGCGGCGGGGAGCTGTTTTTT
few TRBJ2-7 - TRBV2 CASRDNSYEQYF TGTGCCAGCAGGGACAACTCCTACGAGCAGTACTTC
- TRBJ1-4 TRBD1 TRBV28 CASGDGQGNEKLFF TGTGCCAGCGGGGACGGACAGGGGAATGAAAAACTGTTTTTT
- TRBJ1-1 TRBD1 TRBV19 CAKPLQGRKLNTEAFF TGTGCCAAACCCTTACAGGGGCGCAAATTGAACACTGAAGCTTTCTTT
- TRBJ2-7 - TRBV7-8 CASSLRLEKQYF TGTGCCAGCAGCCTCCGACTAGAAAAGCAGTACTTC
- TRBJ2-5 TRBD2 TRBV12-5 CASSAGEGMETQYF TGTGCTAGTTCGGCGGGAGAGGGGATGGAGACCCAGTACTTC
- TRBJ2-1 TRBD2 TRBV19 CASSLGGSGRYEQFF TGTGCCAGTAGTCTTGGAGGAAGCGGGAGATATGAGCAGTTCTTC
- TRBJ2-1 TRBD2 TRBV7-2 CASSLELAGAYNEQFF TGTGCCAGCAGCTTAGAACTAGCGGGGGCCTACAATGAGCAGTTCTTC
- TRBJ1-6 - TRBV7-3 CASSPSGIYNSPLHF TGTGCCAGCAGCCCCTCGGGGATCTATAATTCACCCCTCCACTTT
- TRBJ2-3 TRBD2 TRBV5-1 CASSFTRGSADTQYF TGCGCCAGCAGCTTTACTCGCGGGAGTGCAGATACGCAGTATTTT
- TRBJ2-2 - TRBV5-1 CASSSNTGLTGELFF TGCGCCAGCAGCTCGAATACAGGTTTGACCGGGGAGCTGTTTTTT
- TRBJ1-2 - TRBV6-5 CASMKDRGYTF TGTGCCAGCATGAAGGACAGAGGCTACACCTTC
- TRBJ2-3 - TRBV3-1/TRBV3-2 CASKRAPSTDTQYF TGTGCCAGCAAGCGGGCCCCTAGCACAGATACGCAGTATTTT
- TRBJ2-3 - TRBV13 CASSIPGTGNTDTQYF TGTGCCAGCAGCATCCCGGGGACTGGCAACACAGATACGCAGTATTTT
- TRBJ1-1 - TRBV28 CASSSPAMTGMNTEAFF TGTGCCAGCAGTTCCCCAGCCATGACGGGGATGAACACTGAAGCTTTCTTT
once TRBJ1-4 TRBD1 TRBV6-6 CASTTRDRANEKLFF TGTGCCAGCACTACCCGGGACAGGGCCAATGAAAAACTGTTTTTT
- TRBJ2-6 - TRBV13 CASSLRLSGANVLTF TGTGCCAGCAGCTTACGACTTTCTGGGGCCAACGTCCTGACTTTC
- TRBJ1-3 - TRBV5-8 CASSLGLYSGNTIYF TGTGCCAGCAGCCTGGGACTCTACTCTGGAAACACCATATATTTT
- TRBJ1-5 - TRBV7-9 CASNLGGAAEPQHF TGTGCCAGCAACCTCGGCGGGGCGGCGGAGCCCCAGCATTTT
- TRBJ2-1 TRBD1 TRBV18 CASSPTGDEQFF TGTGCCAGCTCACCTACAGGGGATGAGCAGTTCTTC
- TRBJ2-7 - TRBV19 CASSIGDWEAYEQYF TGTGCCAGTAGTATCGGGGACTGGGAGGCGTACGAGCAGTACTTC
once TRBJ2-7 TRBD2 TRBV3-1/TRBV3-2 CASSPPASGRDYEQYF TGTGCCAGCAGCCCTCCCGCTAGCGGGAGGGACTACGAGCAGTACTTC
- TRBJ1-3 - TRBV30 CAWSIGLRSGNTIYF TGTGCCTGGAGTATCGGACTCCGGTCTGGAAACACCATATATTTT
- TRBJ2-7 TRBD2 TRBV6-4 CASSVFSGSEQYF TGTGCCAGCAGTGTCTTTAGCGGGAGCGAGCAGTACTTC
- TRBJ2-7 TRBD2 TRBV7-2 CASSDRVAGNYEQYF TGTGCCAGCAGCGATCGGGTAGCGGGGAACTACGAGCAGTACTTC
- TRBJ2-6 TRBD1 TRBV4-3 CASSQKTGSGANVLTF TGCGCCAGCAGCCAAAAGACAGGGTCTGGGGCCAACGTCCTGACTTTC
- TRBJ1-1 - TRBV18 CASSPGTEMNTEAFF TGTGCCAGCTCCCCGGGAACAGAAATGAACACTGAAGCTTTCTTT
- TRBJ2-3 TRBD2 TRBV13 CASSFSGRGTDTQYF TGTGCCAGCAGCTTTAGCGGGAGGGGCACAGATACGCAGTATTTT
- TRBJ1-2 - TRBV24-1 CATSGAYYGYTF TGTGCCACCAGTGGGGCTTACTATGGCTACACCTTC
- TRBJ2-7 TRBD2 TRBV5-5 CASSLGPGLAGAAYEQYF TGTGCCAGCAGCTTGGGCCCAGGACTAGCGGGAGCGGCCTACGAGCAGTACTTC
- TRBJ2-1 TRBD2 TRBV19 CASSTWGGRAGEQFF TGTGCCAGTAGTACTTGGGGCGGGAGGGCCGGTGAGCAGTTCTTC
- TRBJ2-7 TRBD2 TRBV5-6 CASSLELAGSYEQYF TGTGCCAGCAGCTTGGAACTAGCGGGATCCTACGAGCAGTACTTC
- TRBJ2-7 TRBD2 TRBV27 CASSLDGRAYEQYF TGTGCCAGCAGTTTGGACGGGAGGGCCTACGAGCAGTACTTC
- TRBJ2-4 TRBD2 TRBV4-2 CASSQLGGGQNIQYF TGTGCCAGCAGCCAACTAGGCGGGGGGCAAAACATTCAGTACTTC
- TRBJ1-3 TRBD1 TRBV4-1 CASSQLGQRFGNTIYF TGCGCCAGCAGCCAATTGGGACAGAGATTTGGAAACACCATATATTTT
- TRBJ2-1 - TRBV7-8 CASSALDRLSYNEQFF TGTGCCAGCAGCGCCCTCGACAGGCTCTCCTACAATGAGCAGTTCTTC
- TRBJ2-5 TRBD1 TRBV4-1 CASSQDPGQSLQETQYF TGCGCCAGCAGCCAGGATCCGGGACAGAGCCTTCAAGAGACCCAGTACTTC
- TRBJ2-3 TRBD1 TRBV3-1/TRBV3-2 CASSPRTGRTDTQYF TGTGCCAGCAGCCCCCGGACAGGCCGCACAGATACGCAGTATTTT
- TRBJ2-2 - TRBV7-3 CASSSSNTGELFF TGTGCCAGCAGCTCCTCGAACACCGGGGAGCTGTTTTTT
- TRBJ1-6 - TRBV5-1 CASSSSSVNSPLHF TGCGCCAGCAGCTCCTCGTCCGTTAATTCACCCCTCCACTTT
- TRBJ2-2 - TRBV5-1 CASSLTQTHVDTGELFF TGCGCCAGCAGCTTGACACAAACCCACGTCGACACCGGGGAGCTGTTTTTT
once TRBJ1-1 - TRBV2 CASSRGGVRNTEAFF TGTGCCAGCTCCCGTGGGGGGGTCCGCAACACTGAAGCTTTCTTT
- TRBJ2-7 - TRBV19 CASSTGGGAVSYEQYF TGTGCCAGTAGTACCGGTGGGGGGGCTGTCTCCTACGAGCAGTACTTC